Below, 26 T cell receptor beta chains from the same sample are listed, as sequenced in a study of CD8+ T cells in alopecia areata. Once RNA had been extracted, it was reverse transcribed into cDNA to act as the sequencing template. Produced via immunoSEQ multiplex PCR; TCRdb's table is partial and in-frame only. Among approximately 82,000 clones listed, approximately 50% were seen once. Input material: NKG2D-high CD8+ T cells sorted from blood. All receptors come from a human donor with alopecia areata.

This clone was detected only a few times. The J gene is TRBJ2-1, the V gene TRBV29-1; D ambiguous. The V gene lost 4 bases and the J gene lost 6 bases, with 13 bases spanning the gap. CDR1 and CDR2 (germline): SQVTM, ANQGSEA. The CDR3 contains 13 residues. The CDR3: CSVGPPNSNEQFF. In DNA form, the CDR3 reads TGCAGCGTTGGCCCCCCCAATTCCAATGAGCAGTTCTTC.

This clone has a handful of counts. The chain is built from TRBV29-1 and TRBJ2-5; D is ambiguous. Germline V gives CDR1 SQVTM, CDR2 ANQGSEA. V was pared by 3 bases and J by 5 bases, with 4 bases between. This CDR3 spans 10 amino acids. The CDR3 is CSVEVETQYF. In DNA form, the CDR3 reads TGCAGCGTTGAGGTCGAGACCCAGTACTTC. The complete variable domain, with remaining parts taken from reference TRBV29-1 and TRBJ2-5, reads SAVISQKPSRDICQRGTSLTIQCQVDSQVTMMFWYRQQPGQSLTLIATANQGSEATYESGFVIDKFPISRPNLTFSTLTVSNMSPEDSSIYLCSVEVETQYFGPGTRLLVL.

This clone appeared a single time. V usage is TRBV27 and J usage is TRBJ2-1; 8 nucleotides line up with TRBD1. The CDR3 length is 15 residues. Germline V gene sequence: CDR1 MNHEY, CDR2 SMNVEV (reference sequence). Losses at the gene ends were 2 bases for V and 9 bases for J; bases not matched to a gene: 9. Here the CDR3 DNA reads TGTGCCAGCAGTTTAATTGGGACAGGCTCTACTGAGCAGTTCTTC. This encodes CASSLIGTGSTEQFF.

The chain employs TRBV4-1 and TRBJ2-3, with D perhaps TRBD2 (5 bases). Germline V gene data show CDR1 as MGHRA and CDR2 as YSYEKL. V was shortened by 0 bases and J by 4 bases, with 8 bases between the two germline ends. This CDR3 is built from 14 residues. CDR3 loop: CASSQDERADTQYF. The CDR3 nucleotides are TGCGCCAGCAGCCAAGATGAGAGGGCAGATACGCAGTATTTT.

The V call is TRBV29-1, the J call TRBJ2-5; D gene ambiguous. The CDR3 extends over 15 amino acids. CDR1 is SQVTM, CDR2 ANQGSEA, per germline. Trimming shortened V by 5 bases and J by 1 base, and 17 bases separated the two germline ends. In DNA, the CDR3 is TGCAGCGTTAATAGTCGGCAGTCACTCCAAGAGACCCAGTACTTC. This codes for CSVNSRQSLQETQYF.

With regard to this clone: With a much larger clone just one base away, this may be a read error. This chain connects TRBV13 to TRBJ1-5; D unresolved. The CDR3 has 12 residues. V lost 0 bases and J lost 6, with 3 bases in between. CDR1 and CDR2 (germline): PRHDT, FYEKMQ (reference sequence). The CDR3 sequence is CASSLGVQPQHF. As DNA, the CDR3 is TGTGCCAGCAGCTTAGGGGTTCAGCCCCAGCATTTT.

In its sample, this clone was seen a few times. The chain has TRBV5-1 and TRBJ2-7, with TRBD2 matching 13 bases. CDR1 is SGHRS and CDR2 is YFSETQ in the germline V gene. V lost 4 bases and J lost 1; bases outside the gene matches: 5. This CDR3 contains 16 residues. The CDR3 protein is CASSPGLAGLSYEQYF. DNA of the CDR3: TGCGCCAGCAGCCCGGGACTAGCGGGGCTTTCCTACGAGCAGTACTTC.

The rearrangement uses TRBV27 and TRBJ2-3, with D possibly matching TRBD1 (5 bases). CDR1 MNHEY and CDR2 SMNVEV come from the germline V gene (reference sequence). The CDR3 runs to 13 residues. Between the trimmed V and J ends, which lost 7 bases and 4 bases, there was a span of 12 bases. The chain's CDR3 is CASKRWGADTQYF. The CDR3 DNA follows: TGTGCCAGCAAACGGTGGGGCGCAGATACGCAGTATTTT.

This CDR3 reads CASSDWGPYGYTF. The CDR3 DNA reads as TGTGCCAGCAGTGACTGGGGCCCTTATGGCTACACCTTC. The chain has TRBV2 and TRBJ1-2; TRBD1 might be the D (5 bases). The V end was cut by 3 bases, the J end by 5 bases, with 10 bases between. The CDR3 has 13 residues. Per germline, CDR1 SNHLY and CDR2 FYNNEI.

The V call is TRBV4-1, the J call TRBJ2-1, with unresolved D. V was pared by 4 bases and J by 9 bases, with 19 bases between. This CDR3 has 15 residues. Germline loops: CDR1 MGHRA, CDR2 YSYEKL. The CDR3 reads CASSPISWLPREQFF. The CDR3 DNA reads TGCGCCAGCAGCCCCATCTCGTGGCTCCCCCGTGAGCAGTTCTTC.

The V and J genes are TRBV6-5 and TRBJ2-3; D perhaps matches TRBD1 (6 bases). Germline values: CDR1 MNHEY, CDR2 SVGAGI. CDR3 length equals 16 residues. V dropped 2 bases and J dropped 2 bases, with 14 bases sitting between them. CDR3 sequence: CASSYGGDIYTDTQYF. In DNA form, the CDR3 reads TGTGCCAGCAGTTACGGGGGCGACATTTACACAGATACGCAGTATTTT.

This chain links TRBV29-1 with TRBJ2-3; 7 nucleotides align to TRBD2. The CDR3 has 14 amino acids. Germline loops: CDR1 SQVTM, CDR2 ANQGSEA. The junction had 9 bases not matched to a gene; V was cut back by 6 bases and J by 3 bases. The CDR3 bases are TGCAGCGTCATACCGGCGGGAGCTACAGATACGCAGTATTTT. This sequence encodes CSVIPAGATDTQYF.

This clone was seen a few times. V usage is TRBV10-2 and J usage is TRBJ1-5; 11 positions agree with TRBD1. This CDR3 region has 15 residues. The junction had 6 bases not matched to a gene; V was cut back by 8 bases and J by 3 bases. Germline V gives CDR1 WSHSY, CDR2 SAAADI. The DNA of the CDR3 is TGCGCCAGCTCTCCGGGACAGGGGGTCAATCAGCCCCAGCATTTT. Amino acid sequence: CASSPGQGVNQPQHF.

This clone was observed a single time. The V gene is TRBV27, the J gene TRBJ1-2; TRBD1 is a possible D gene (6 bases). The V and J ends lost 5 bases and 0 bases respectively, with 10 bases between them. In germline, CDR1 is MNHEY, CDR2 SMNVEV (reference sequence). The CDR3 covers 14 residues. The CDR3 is CASSGRGPNYGYTF. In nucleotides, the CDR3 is TGTGCCAGCAGTGGCCGGGGGCCTAACTATGGCTACACCTTC.

The CDR3 nucleotides read TGTGCCAGCAGTGAAGCGCGGATAGCGGGGAAGACCCAGTACTTC. Translation: CASSEARIAGKTQYF. The V gene is TRBV2, the J gene TRBJ2-5; 8 nucleotides line up with TRBD2. Germline assignment: CDR1 SNHLY and CDR2 FYNNEI. The CDR3 is 15 residues long. V was pared by 0 bases and J by 6 bases, with 6 bases of the junction left unmatched.

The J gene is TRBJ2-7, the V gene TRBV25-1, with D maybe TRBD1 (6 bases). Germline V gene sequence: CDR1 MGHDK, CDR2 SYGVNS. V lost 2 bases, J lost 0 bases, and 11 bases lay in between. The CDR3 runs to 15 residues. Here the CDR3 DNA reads TGTGCCAGCAGTGAAGGACGGGACAACTCCTACGAGCAGTACTTC. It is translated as CASSEGRDNSYEQYF.

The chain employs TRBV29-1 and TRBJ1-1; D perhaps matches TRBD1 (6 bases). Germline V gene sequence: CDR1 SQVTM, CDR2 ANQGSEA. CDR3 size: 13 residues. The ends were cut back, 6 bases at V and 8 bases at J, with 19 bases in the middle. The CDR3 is CSVGGTIILEAFF. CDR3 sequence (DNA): TGCAGCGTGGGGGGCACAATTATCCTAGAAGCTTTCTTT.

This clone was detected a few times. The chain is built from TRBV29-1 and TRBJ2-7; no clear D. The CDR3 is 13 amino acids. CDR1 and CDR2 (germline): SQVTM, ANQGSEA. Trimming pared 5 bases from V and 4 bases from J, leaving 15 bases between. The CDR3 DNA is TGCAGCGTTCCCGGATCCCTTAGGTACGAGCAGTACTTC. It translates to CSVPGSLRYEQYF.

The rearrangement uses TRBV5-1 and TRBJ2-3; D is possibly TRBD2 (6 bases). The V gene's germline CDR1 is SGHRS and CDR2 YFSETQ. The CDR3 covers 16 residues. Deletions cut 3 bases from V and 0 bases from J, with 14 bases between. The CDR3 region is CASSWVGGASTDTQYF. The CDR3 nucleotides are TGCGCCAGCAGCTGGGTCGGGGGAGCCAGCACAGATACGCAGTATTTT.

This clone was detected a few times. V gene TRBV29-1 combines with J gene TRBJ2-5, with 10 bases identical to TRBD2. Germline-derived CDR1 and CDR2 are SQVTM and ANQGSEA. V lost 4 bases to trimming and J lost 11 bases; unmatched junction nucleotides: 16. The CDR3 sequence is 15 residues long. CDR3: CSVGPLAGAYQDQYF. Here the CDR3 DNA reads TGCAGCGTTGGACCTCTAGCGGGGGCGTATCAAGATCAGTACTTC.

The CDR3 bases are TGCAGCGCCGTAGGACTAGCGGGGACGAACACCGGGGAGCTGTTTTTT. This sequence encodes CSAVGLAGTNTGELFF. V usage is TRBV29-1 and J usage is TRBJ2-2, with 12 nucleotides matching TRBD2. The germline CDR1 and CDR2 sequences are SQVTM and ANQGSEA. This CDR3 is built from 16 residues. The J segment lost 0 bases and the V segment lost 7 bases, leaving 6 bases of the junction unmatched.

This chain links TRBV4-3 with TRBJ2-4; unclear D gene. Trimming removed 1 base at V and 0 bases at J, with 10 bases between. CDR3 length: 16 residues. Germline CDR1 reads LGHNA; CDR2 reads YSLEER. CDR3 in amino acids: CASSQGHSLAKNIQYF. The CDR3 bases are TGCGCCAGCAGCCAAGGCCACAGTCTAGCCAAAAACATTCAGTACTTC.

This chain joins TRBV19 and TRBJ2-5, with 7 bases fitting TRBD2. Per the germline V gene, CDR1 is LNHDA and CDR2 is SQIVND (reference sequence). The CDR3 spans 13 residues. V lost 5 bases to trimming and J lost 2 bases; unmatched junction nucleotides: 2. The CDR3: CASSPGGQETQYF. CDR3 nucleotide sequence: TGTGCCAGTAGTCCGGGGGGACAAGAGACCCAGTACTTC.

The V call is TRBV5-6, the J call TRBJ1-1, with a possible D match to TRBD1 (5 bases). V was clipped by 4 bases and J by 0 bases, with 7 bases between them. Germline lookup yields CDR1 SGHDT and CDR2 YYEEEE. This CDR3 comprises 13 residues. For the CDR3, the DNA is TGTGCCAGCAGCCAGGGTGTGAACACTGAAGCTTTCTTT. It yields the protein CASSQGVNTEAFF.

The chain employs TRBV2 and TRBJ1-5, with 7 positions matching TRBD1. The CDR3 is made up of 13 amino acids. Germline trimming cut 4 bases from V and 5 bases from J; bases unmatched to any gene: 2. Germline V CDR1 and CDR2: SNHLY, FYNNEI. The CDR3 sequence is CASSGGTDQPQHF. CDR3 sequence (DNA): TGTGCCAGCAGTGGCGGGACAGATCAGCCCCAGCATTTT.

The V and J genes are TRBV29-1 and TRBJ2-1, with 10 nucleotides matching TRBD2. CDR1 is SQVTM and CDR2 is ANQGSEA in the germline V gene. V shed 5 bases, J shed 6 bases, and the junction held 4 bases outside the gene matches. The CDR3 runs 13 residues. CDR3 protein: CSVRLAGVNEQFF. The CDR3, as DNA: TGCAGCGTTCGGCTAGCGGGAGTCAATGAGCAGTTCTTC.